These T cell receptor beta chains were read from a single sample in a study. MiXCR, run by TCRdb on the RT-PCR reads, gives a single entry per CDR3 protein. The sample lists almost 700,000 distinct CDR3 sequences, 14% occurring once. Material: memory CD4+ T cells from blood. These receptors originate from a female donor in good health, serving as a healthy control. Each CDR3 is given with its conserved first and last residue. The order of the fields is clone size, V gene, D gene, J gene, CDR3 DNA, CDR3 protein. D genes are given only for firm matches. The listing skips clone size in some rows; elsewhere it reads once, few, many or a size class.

clone_size: -
v_call: TRBV18
d_call: TRBD2
j_call: TRBJ2-3
cdr3_nt: TGTGCCAGCTCACCAAGCTCGGCGGGAGGGATCGCAGATACGCAGTATTTT
cdr3_aa: CASSPSSAGGIADTQYF

clone_size: many
v_call: TRBV20-1
d_call: -
j_call: TRBJ2-7
cdr3_nt: TGCAGTGCTAGAGATACGGCTAGAGGATCCGAGCAGTACTTC
cdr3_aa: CSARDTARGSEQYF

clone_size: -
v_call: TRBV20-1
d_call: -
j_call: TRBJ1-2
cdr3_nt: TGCAGTCCGAGGAACGTCTATGGCTACACCTTC
cdr3_aa: CSPRNVYGYTF

clone_size: few
v_call: TRBV18
d_call: -
j_call: TRBJ1-1
cdr3_nt: TGTGCCAGCTCACCATCACCTATGAGGAACACTGAAGCTTTCTTT
cdr3_aa: CASSPSPMRNTEAFF

clone_size: few
v_call: TRBV7-9
d_call: -
j_call: TRBJ2-5
cdr3_nt: TGTGCCAGCAGCTTAGGGTCAGCGATGGAGACCCAGTACTTC
cdr3_aa: CASSLGSAMETQYF

clone_size: many
v_call: TRBV6-5
d_call: TRBD2
j_call: TRBJ2-7
cdr3_nt: TGTGCCAGCAGTTACCGAGGGACTAGCAGAGGTTACGAGCAGTACTTC
cdr3_aa: CASSYRGTSRGYEQYF

clone_size: many
v_call: TRBV6-5
d_call: -
j_call: TRBJ1-6
cdr3_nt: TGTGCCAGCAGCTGGAGCTCCTATAATTCACCCCTCCACTTT
cdr3_aa: CASSWSSYNSPLHF

clone_size: few
v_call: TRBV20-1
d_call: -
j_call: TRBJ2-3
cdr3_nt: TGCAGTGCTCCGCGGACTACAGCCACAGATACGCAGTATTTT
cdr3_aa: CSAPRTTATDTQYF

clone_size: many
v_call: TRBV30
d_call: -
j_call: TRBJ2-1
cdr3_nt: TGTGCCTGGAGTGGCCTAACGGGTGAGCAGTTCTTC
cdr3_aa: CAWSGLTGEQFF

clone_size: few
v_call: TRBV29-1
d_call: -
j_call: TRBJ1-5
cdr3_nt: TGCAGCGCCACAGTCAATAGCAATCAGCCCCAGCATTTT
cdr3_aa: CSATVNSNQPQHF

clone_size: -
v_call: TRBV11-2
d_call: -
j_call: TRBJ1-2
cdr3_nt: TGTGCCAGCAGCCCCATGGGGGCGGCGGGCTACACCTTC
cdr3_aa: CASSPMGAAGYTF

clone_size: -
v_call: TRBV4-2
d_call: -
j_call: TRBJ1-5
cdr3_nt: TGTGCCAGCAGCCAAGGAACCGATCAGCCCCAGCATTTT
cdr3_aa: CASSQGTDQPQHF

clone_size: many
v_call: TRBV7-2
d_call: -
j_call: TRBJ2-7
cdr3_nt: TGTGCCAGCAGCTGGCAGGGGCACCCCTCCTACGAGCAGTACTTC
cdr3_aa: CASSWQGHPSYEQYF

clone_size: few
v_call: TRBV7-9
d_call: -
j_call: TRBJ1-6
cdr3_nt: TGTGCCAGCAGCCCGCTGAGGGATTCACCCCTCCACTTT
cdr3_aa: CASSPLRDSPLHF

clone_size: many
v_call: TRBV4-1
d_call: -
j_call: TRBJ2-7
cdr3_nt: TGCGCCAGCAGCCAATCTCTCGTGGGGCAGGGAGGTTCCTACGAGCAGTACTTC
cdr3_aa: CASSQSLVGQGGSYEQYF

clone_size: -
v_call: TRBV5-6
d_call: TRBD2
j_call: TRBJ2-1
cdr3_nt: TGTGCCAGCAGCTTGGTGGAGGGCCTAGCGGGAGGGAATGAGCAGTTCTTC
cdr3_aa: CASSLVEGLAGGNEQFF

clone_size: few
v_call: TRBV9
d_call: TRBD2
j_call: TRBJ2-5
cdr3_nt: TGTGCCAGCAGCGCCGGGACTAGCGGGGGGGCCGGAGAGACCCAGTACTTC
cdr3_aa: CASSAGTSGGAGETQYF

clone_size: many
v_call: TRBV4-1
d_call: TRBD2
j_call: TRBJ2-3
cdr3_nt: TGCGCCAGCAGCCCGGGACTAGCGGAAGATACGCAGTATTTT
cdr3_aa: CASSPGLAEDTQYF

clone_size: few
v_call: TRBV12-3/TRBV12-4
d_call: -
j_call: TRBJ1-5
cdr3_nt: TGTGCCAGCATCCCCGGAGGGGATGGCAATCAGCCCCAGCATTTT
cdr3_aa: CASIPGGDGNQPQHF

clone_size: many
v_call: TRBV3-1
d_call: -
j_call: TRBJ2-5
cdr3_nt: TGTGCCAGCAGGGACAGTGGACGGGAGACCCAGTACTTC
cdr3_aa: CASRDSGRETQYF

clone_size: few
v_call: TRBV27
d_call: -
j_call: TRBJ2-5
cdr3_nt: TGTGCCAGCAGAGGGGTGGGGACATTGGAAGAGACCCAGTACTTC
cdr3_aa: CASRGVGTLEETQYF

clone_size: -
v_call: TRBV6-5
d_call: -
j_call: TRBJ1-1
cdr3_nt: TGTGCCAGCAGTCAGAGGACAAGCAACACTGAAGCTTTCTTT
cdr3_aa: CASSQRTSNTEAFF

clone_size: -
v_call: TRBV7-9
d_call: TRBD1
j_call: TRBJ2-1
cdr3_nt: TGTGCCAGCAGCTGGAGTGGGACAGGGGATGAGCAGTTCTTC
cdr3_aa: CASSWSGTGDEQFF

clone_size: -
v_call: TRBV4-3
d_call: -
j_call: TRBJ2-7
cdr3_nt: TGCGCCAGCAGCCAAACCGGCCCTTCGGAGCAGTACTTC
cdr3_aa: CASSQTGPSEQYF

clone_size: many
v_call: TRBV24-1
d_call: TRBD1
j_call: TRBJ1-5
cdr3_nt: TGTGCCACCAGTGCTACCCGGGACAGTCTTTTTCCCCAGCATTTT
cdr3_aa: CATSATRDSLFPQHF

clone_size: many
v_call: TRBV7-7
d_call: TRBD1
j_call: TRBJ2-1
cdr3_nt: TGTGCTAGCAGCTTATCTACAGGGGGAATCCATGAGCAGTTCTTC
cdr3_aa: CASSLSTGGIHEQFF

clone_size: -
v_call: TRBV6-5
d_call: -
j_call: TRBJ1-2
cdr3_nt: TGTGCCAGCAGTTATGGGAGGAACTATGGCTACACCTTC
cdr3_aa: CASSYGRNYGYTF

clone_size: -
v_call: TRBV7-7
d_call: TRBD2
j_call: TRBJ2-7
cdr3_nt: TGTGCTAGCAGCTTAGCGGGATTACCGGGACTAGCGGGAGCTCGGGAGCAGTACTTC
cdr3_aa: CASSLAGLPGLAGAREQYF

clone_size: many
v_call: TRBV7-6
d_call: TRBD1
j_call: TRBJ2-7
cdr3_nt: TGTGCCAGCAGCGCAAGACCCGGGACAGTAAGCTCCTACGAGCAGTACTTC
cdr3_aa: CASSARPGTVSSYEQYF

clone_size: few
v_call: TRBV12-3/TRBV12-4
d_call: TRBD1
j_call: TRBJ2-6
cdr3_nt: TGTGCCAGCAGTTTAAGGACAGGGGCCTCTGGGGCCAACGTCCTGACTTTC
cdr3_aa: CASSLRTGASGANVLTF

clone_size: many
v_call: TRBV11-1
d_call: TRBD1
j_call: TRBJ2-7
cdr3_nt: TGTGCCAGCAGCCGCGGACAGGGCACCCTCGGAAGCTCCTACGAGCAGTACTTC
cdr3_aa: CASSRGQGTLGSSYEQYF

clone_size: few
v_call: TRBV6-5
d_call: -
j_call: TRBJ2-7
cdr3_nt: TGTGCCAGCAGTTACCGTGGGGGATCAATCTTATCCGAGCAGTACTTC
cdr3_aa: CASSYRGGSILSEQYF

clone_size: few
v_call: TRBV6-6
d_call: -
j_call: TRBJ1-3
cdr3_nt: TGTGCCAGCAGGGACCGGGAGAGGACGGGAAACACCATATATTTT
cdr3_aa: CASRDRERTGNTIYF

clone_size: few
v_call: TRBV7-2
d_call: -
j_call: TRBJ1-1
cdr3_nt: TGTGCCAGCAGCTTAGACTGGGGGGACACTGAAGCTTTCTTT
cdr3_aa: CASSLDWGDTEAFF

clone_size: few
v_call: TRBV20-1
d_call: -
j_call: TRBJ2-1
cdr3_nt: TGCAGTGCTAGAGACCCAGATCGAGGGCTAGCTGTGAGTGAGCAGTTCTTC
cdr3_aa: CSARDPDRGLAVSEQFF

clone_size: -
v_call: TRBV20-1
d_call: -
j_call: TRBJ2-5
cdr3_nt: TGCAGTGCTAGGTGGGGGCTAGTGGGAGAGACCCAGTACTTC
cdr3_aa: CSARWGLVGETQYF

clone_size: many
v_call: TRBV29-1
d_call: -
j_call: TRBJ2-1
cdr3_nt: TGCAGCGTTGAACCGGGTATGGGGGATGAGCAGTTCTTC
cdr3_aa: CSVEPGMGDEQFF

clone_size: many
v_call: TRBV20-1
d_call: -
j_call: TRBJ2-3
cdr3_nt: TGCAGTGCCTATGAGTCGGGCACAGATACGCAGTATTTT
cdr3_aa: CSAYESGTDTQYF

clone_size: -
v_call: TRBV11-3
d_call: -
j_call: TRBJ2-1
cdr3_nt: TGTGCCAGCAGCTCACCATGGTCGGACAATGAGCAGTTCTTC
cdr3_aa: CASSSPWSDNEQFF

clone_size: -
v_call: TRBV5-1
d_call: TRBD1
j_call: TRBJ2-5
cdr3_nt: TGCGCCAGCAGCGGACAGGGGTTGGAGACCCAGTACTTC
cdr3_aa: CASSGQGLETQYF

clone_size: -
v_call: TRBV28
d_call: -
j_call: TRBJ2-3
cdr3_nt: TGTGCCAGCAACCCAGGGGGGGCCACAGATACGCAGTATTTT
cdr3_aa: CASNPGGATDTQYF

clone_size: -
v_call: TRBV7-2
d_call: -
j_call: TRBJ2-5
cdr3_nt: TGTGCCAGCAGCTTAGTTGTGGCCCGGGGAGGACAAGAGACCCAGTACTTC
cdr3_aa: CASSLVVARGGQETQYF

clone_size: -
v_call: TRBV9
d_call: TRBD1
j_call: TRBJ2-1
cdr3_nt: TGTGCCAGCAGCGTAGAGTTCGGGACAGGGGGATACAATGAGCAGTTCTTC
cdr3_aa: CASSVEFGTGGYNEQFF

clone_size: few
v_call: TRBV4-3
d_call: -
j_call: TRBJ1-2
cdr3_nt: TGCGCCAGCAGCCAAGATTGGGCCAGGATTGATGGCTACACCTTC
cdr3_aa: CASSQDWARIDGYTF

clone_size: -
v_call: TRBV10-3
d_call: TRBD1
j_call: TRBJ1-2
cdr3_nt: TGTGCCATCAGCGTAACGGACAGGGACTATGGCTACACCTTC
cdr3_aa: CAISVTDRDYGYTF

clone_size: few
v_call: TRBV19
d_call: TRBD1
j_call: TRBJ1-2
cdr3_nt: TGTGCCAGTAGCTTTGGCCTCCCGGGACAGGAAAATGGCTACACCTTC
cdr3_aa: CASSFGLPGQENGYTF